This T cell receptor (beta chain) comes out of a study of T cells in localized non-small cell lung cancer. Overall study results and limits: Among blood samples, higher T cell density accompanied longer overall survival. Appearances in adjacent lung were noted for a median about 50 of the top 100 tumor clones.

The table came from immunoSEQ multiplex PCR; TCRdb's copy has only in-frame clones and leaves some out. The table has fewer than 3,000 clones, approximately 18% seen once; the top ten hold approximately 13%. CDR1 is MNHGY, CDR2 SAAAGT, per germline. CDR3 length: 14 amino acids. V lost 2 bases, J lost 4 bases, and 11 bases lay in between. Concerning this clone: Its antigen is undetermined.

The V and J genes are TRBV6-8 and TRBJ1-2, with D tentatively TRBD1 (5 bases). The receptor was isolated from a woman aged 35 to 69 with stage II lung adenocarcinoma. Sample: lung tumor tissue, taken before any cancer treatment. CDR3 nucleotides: TGTGCCAGCAGTTACGAGGGGCCGGCCTATGGCTACACCTTC. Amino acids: CASSYEGPAYGYTF.